The 17 T cell receptor beta chains below all came from one sample that was sequenced in a study of blood T cell repertoires in COVID-19. TCRdb keeps only in-frame clones here, not all; method: immunoSEQ multiplex PCR. The table shows 200,000 or so clones, with approximately 82% occurring only once. Sequenced material: peripheral blood. All receptors come from a human donor with acute or convalescent COVID-19. The donor label of this sample is uncertain.

The chain combines TRBV7-3 with TRBJ1-5, with TRBD1 as a possible D gene (5 bases). This CDR3 has 13 residues. The V end lost 8 bases, the J end lost 6 bases, and 14 bases lay between the germline ends. Germline-derived CDR1 and CDR2 are SGHTA and FQGTGA. CDR3 nucleotide sequence: TGTGCCAGCGCTGCTCAGGGCGGTCAGCCCCAGCATTTT. It encodes CASAAQGGQPQHF.

The chain combines TRBV2 with TRBJ2-1; 12 positions match TRBD2. The germline gives CDR1 SNHLY, CDR2 FYNNEI. The CDR3 is 14 residues long. V gave up 7 bases and J gave up 7 bases; unmatched junction bases: 5. The CDR3 DNA sequence: TGTGCCAGCAATCTAGCGGGAGGGGTGAATGAGCAGTTCTTC. Amino acids: CASNLAGGVNEQFF.

The CDR3 DNA is TGTGCCAGCAGCAGACAGGGGACCCCTGAAGCTTTCTTT. It specifies CASSRQGTPEAFF. V gene TRBV5-5 combines with J gene TRBJ1-1; 8 bases are shared with TRBD1. The ends lost 4 bases at V and 6 bases at J; junction bases unmatched: 5. CDR3 length: 13 amino acids. Germline-derived CDR1 and CDR2 are SGHKS and YYEKEE (reference sequence).

The V and J genes are TRBV27 and TRBJ2-2; a weak D match, TRBD1 (5 bases). V shed 2 bases and J shed 5 bases, with 12 bases lying between them. The CDR3 loop spans 15 amino acids. Germline V gives CDR1 MNHEY, CDR2 SMNVEV (reference sequence). The CDR3 sequence is CASSLQGAVTGELFF. Here the CDR3 DNA reads TGTGCCAGCAGTTTACAGGGCGCGGTTACCGGGGAGCTGTTTTTT.

The chain has TRBV18 and TRBJ1-2; D is possibly TRBD1 (6 bases). The V gene's germline CDR1 is KGHSH and CDR2 LQKENI. Trimming removed 6 bases at V and 0 bases at J, with 11 bases between. The CDR3 length is 14 residues. CDR3 DNA sequence: TGTGCCAGCTCCCGGGACATTACTAACTATGGCTACACCTTC. Translation: CASSRDITNYGYTF.

The chain combines TRBV7-6 with TRBJ2-1, with 8 bases fitting TRBD1. From germline, CDR1 is SGHVS and CDR2 FNYEAQ. J was trimmed by 10 bases and V by 5 bases; bases with no gene match: 7. This CDR3 comprises 13 residues. CDR3 amino acids: CASSSTTGGEQFF. CDR3 nucleotides: TGTGCCAGCAGCAGCACTACAGGGGGAGAGCAGTTCTTC.

This rearrangement joins TRBV11-2 to TRBJ2-7; 8 bases agree with TRBD1. This CDR3 has 14 amino acids. Per germline, CDR1 SGHAT and CDR2 FQNNGV. V was pared by 3 bases and J by 4 bases, with 5 bases of the junction left unmatched. The CDR3 coding sequence is TGTGCCAGCAGCTTGGGGCAGGGGGCTTACGAGCAGTACTTC. Translating it yields CASSLGQGAYEQYF. Full variable domain (outside the CDR3, taken from reference TRBV11-2 and TRBJ2-7): EAGVAQSPRYKIIEKRQSVAFWCNPISGHATLYWYQQILGQGPKLLIQFQNNGVVDDSQLPKDRFSAERLKGVDSTLKIQPAKLEDSAVYLCASSLGQGAYEQYFGPGTRLTVT.

This chain connects TRBV30 to TRBJ2-3; 11 bases agree with TRBD2. The J segment lost 4 bases and the V segment lost 5 bases, leaving 8 bases of the junction unmatched. The CDR3 extends over 15 amino acids. In germline, CDR1 is GTSNPN, CDR2 SVGIG (reference sequence). CDR3 nucleotides: TGTGCCTGGGGGAGAACTAGCGGGAGAGCAGATACGCAGTATTTT. It specifies CAWGRTSGRADTQYF.

The chain carries TRBV5-4 and TRBJ2-5, with D perhaps TRBD2 (6 bases). V was pared by 3 bases and J by 2 bases, with 14 bases between. The CDR3 length is 15 residues. Germline CDR1 and CDR2: SGHNT and YYREEE (reference sequence). The CDR3 reads CASSSQGLLQETQYF. For the CDR3, the DNA is TGTGCCAGCAGCTCCCAGGGACTGTTGCAAGAGACCCAGTACTTC.

The chain uses TRBV5-8 and TRBJ1-2; weak D call: TRBD1 (5 bases). CDR3 length: 15 amino acids. With 5 bases removed from V and 6 bases from J, the gap between germline ends came to 20 bases. Germline CDR1 and CDR2: SGHTS and YDEGEE. CDR3 protein: CASRVSPTEVHGYTF. CDR3 coding DNA: TGTGCCAGCAGGGTCTCCCCGACAGAAGTGCATGGCTACACCTTC.

The chain carries TRBV6-5 and TRBJ1-3; TRBD1 agrees at 7 bases. This CDR3 has 15 amino acids. V was pared by 7 bases and J by 0 bases, with 6 bases of the junction left unmatched. The germline V gene has CDR1 MNHEY and CDR2 SVGAGI. CDR3 nucleotides: TGTGCCAGCAAGACAGGGTTGAGCTCTGGAAACACCATATATTTT. Its protein is CASKTGLSSGNTIYF.

The V and J genes are TRBV9 and TRBJ1-1, with D unresolved. Germline assignment: CDR1 SGDLS and CDR2 YYNGEE. The CDR3 is 17 residues long. Trimming cost V 0 bases and J 2 bases, with 17 bases left between them. The CDR3 bases are TGTGCCAGCAGCGTAGCGGTCGGGAACAGCGCAAACACTGAAGCTTTCTTT. Protein: CASSVAVGNSANTEAFF. Supplemented by reference TRBV9 and TRBJ1-1, the full variable domain reads DSGVTQTPKHLITATGQRVTLRCSPRSGDLSVYWYQQSLDQGLQFLIQYYNGEERAKGNILERFSAQQFPDLHSELNLSSLELGDSALYFCASSVAVGNSANTEAFFGQGTRLTVV.

The V and J genes are TRBV29-1 and TRBJ1-1; maybe TRBD1 (6 bases). The CDR3 runs 11 residues. V lost 5 bases and J 8 bases, leaving 12 bases between the germline ends. CDR1 is SQVTM and CDR2 is ANQGSEA in the germline V gene. The CDR3 spells CSVRQEREAFF. For the CDR3, the DNA is TGCAGCGTTAGACAGGAGCGGGAAGCTTTCTTT.

The rearrangement links TRBV24-1 to TRBJ2-1; TRBD2 matches at 9 bases. There are 14 residues in the CDR3. Germline V lookup: CDR1 KGHDR, CDR2 SFDVKD. With V trimmed by 6 bases and J by 9 bases, 8 bases remained unmatched. The CDR3 region is CATSRASGKGEQFF. The CDR3 DNA reads TGTGCCACCAGTAGGGCTAGCGGGAAGGGTGAGCAGTTCTTC.

In its sample, this clone was seen a few times. J is TRBJ1-5 and V is TRBV27; D may be TRBD1 (5 bases). The CDR3 is 13 residues long. Trimming left V 2 bases short and J 5 bases short, with 7 bases between. Germline lookup yields CDR1 MNHEY and CDR2 SMNVEV (reference sequence). The CDR3 bases are TGTGCCAGCAGTTTAGTACAGGATCAGCCCCAGCATTTT. It codes for CASSLVQDQPQHF.

V is TRBV3-1 (or the pseudogene TRBV3-2) and J is TRBJ2-7, with TRBD1 matching 7 bases. The germline gives CDR1 LGHDT, CDR2 YNNKEL (reference sequence). This CDR3 is 15 amino acids long. The J segment lost 7 bases and the V segment lost 4 bases, leaving 13 bases of the junction unmatched. CDR3 bases: TGTGCCAGCAGCCTCGGACAGGTCGTAAGTGGGGAGCAGTACTTC. Its translation: CASSLGQVVSGEQYF.

This sequence joins TRBV18 and TRBJ2-5; 12 bases match TRBD1. Germline V gene data show CDR1 as KGHSH and CDR2 as LQKENI. CDR3 length: 15 amino acids. J lost 5 bases, V lost 6 bases, and 7 bases had no gene match. The CDR3 coding sequence is TGTGCCAGCTCTCGGGACAGGGGGCGAGAGGAGACCCAGTACTTC. Translated, it gives CASSRDRGREETQYF.